The entry that follows covers one TCR beta chain sequence. This clonotype appeared many times. Its antigen is unknown. No much larger clone is present one base from it, and per-base qualities are unavailable. Ophthalmopathy patients had moderately to severely active disease, with a Clinical Activity Score of 3 or more, a NOSPECS grade of 4 or more, and a disease duration of less than 3 months. Exclusion was applied to patients with uncontrolled infections, other autoimmune diseases, pregnancy or lactation. Clinical symptoms, serum thyroxine and TRAb, thyroid ultrasound, and orbital computed tomography formed the basis for the diagnoses. PBMCs were isolated from approximately 10 ml of fresh peripheral blood by Ficoll-Paque density gradient centrifugation. Trizol reagent was used to extract total RNA, and RNA quality was then checked on an Agilent 2100 Bioanalyzer. This sample is part of a study of T cells in Graves' hyperthyroidism and ophthalmopathy (dated by TCRdb to the late 2010s). About the investigation overall: Peripheral blood samples were taken at initial diagnosis, before any treatment was given. A discovery cohort of about a hundred patients, 43 with Graves' ophthalmopathy and over 55 with stable Graves' hyperthyroidism, was used to find distinguishing TCR V-J signatures. An independent validation cohort of fewer than 20 hyperthyroidism patients and some 15 patients who later progressed to ophthalmopathy tested prospective prediction of ophthalmopathy. The 80 to 100 discovery patients were randomly divided into training and test sets at a 7:3 ratio. The study also compared thyroid tissue and blood T-cell repertoires from roughly 6 Graves' hyperthyroidism patients. Following sampling, methimazole starting at 30 mg daily was given to hyperthyroidism patients, and high-dose intravenous methylprednisolone was given to ophthalmopathy patients. The paper describes TCR Vbeta CDR3 sequencing of about 140 peripheral blood samples, made up of about 41 ophthalmopathy patients, roughly 75 hyperthyroidism patients and roughly 17 progressor patients.

From the germline V gene, CDR1 is SGHVS and CDR2 is FQNEAQ. Between the V and J ends, shortened by 5 bases and 6 bases respectively, the junction contains 19 bases. Spanning cysteine to phenylalanine, the CDR3 consists of 15 amino acids. Only the CDR3 DNA stays, 45 bases, in frame from base 1. Broad study findings and their caveats: Most expanded thyroid clonotypes (frequency above 0.001) were also found in blood, which suggests that blood repertoires may mirror thyroid immune responses. No statistical method was used to fix the sample size in advance, and group allocation was not hidden from the investigators. In cross-validation, a model built on a 13 V-J signature told ophthalmopathy apart from stable hyperthyroidism with under 90% sensitivity and roughly 81% specificity, and in testing the same model reached 80%/75%. In validation, progression to ophthalmopathy was predicted by the model with 55% to 71% sensitivity and around 76% specificity, a median of approximately 7.1 months before onset.

The TCR beta CDR3 regions were amplified from the RNA transcripts. The first round of RT-PCR for the TCR CDR3 was performed with the HTBI primer set and the Qiagen OneStep RT-PCR kit. Libraries were constructed in a second round of multiplex PCR, after which size selection and purification were performed. The libraries were sequenced on an Illumina HiSeq2000 using paired-end 100 bp reads. Turning to the authors' computational methods: SOAPnuke was used to process the raw data, removing reads that contained adapters or uncalled bases, had a mean Phred below 15, or lacked an exact match to the constant primer or identifier. COPE v1.2.5 was used to merge high-quality paired reads, and clonotypes were defined as unique nucleotide sequences. Clonotypes were aligned to IMGT TRBV, TRBD and TRBJ reference segments using MiTCR v1.1. Only V-J combinations with frequency above 0.0001, covering 99% to 99.2% of repertoires, were analysed. A TCS score was defined as the ratio of F50 (clonal expansion) to E x V (chaos), with BLOSUM62-based TCRdist applied between CDR3 peptides within each V-J. Welch's t-statistics and random forest reduced roughly 540 V-J features to roughly 13, which were used in a naive Bayes classifier (R e1071). TCRdb ran its own pipeline on the public reads, namely fastp trimming at Q25 and MiXCR clone calling, and kept in-frame beta chains. Each CDR3 protein appears once, grouped with its most common genes and DNA. Here the V and J calls rest on TCRdb's processing, not on the authors' analysis. This sample has 300,000 to 450,000 distinct CDR3 sequences in its table, and approximately 17% of those were observed once. 35% to 50% of the sample belongs to the ten largest clones.

This chain joins TRBV7-8 to TRBJ1-2; there is no confident call for the D gene. The receptor was isolated from a man aged 18-30 years with Graves' ophthalmopathy. The material sequenced was blood. The nucleotide sequence is given as TGTGCCAGCAGCCCCCGTTACAGCTCCCGAGATGGCTACACCTTC. It codes for CASSPRYSSRDGYTF.